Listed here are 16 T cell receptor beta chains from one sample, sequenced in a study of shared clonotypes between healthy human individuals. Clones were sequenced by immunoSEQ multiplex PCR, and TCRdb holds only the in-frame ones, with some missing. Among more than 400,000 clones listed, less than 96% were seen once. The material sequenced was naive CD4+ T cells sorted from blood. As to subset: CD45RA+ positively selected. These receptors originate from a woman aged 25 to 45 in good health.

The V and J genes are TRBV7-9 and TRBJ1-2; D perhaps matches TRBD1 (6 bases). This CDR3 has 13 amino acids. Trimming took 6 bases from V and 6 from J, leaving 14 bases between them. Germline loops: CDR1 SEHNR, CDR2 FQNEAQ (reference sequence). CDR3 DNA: TGTGCCAGCAGATCCGACAGGAAAAATGGCTACACCTTC. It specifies CASRSDRKNGYTF.

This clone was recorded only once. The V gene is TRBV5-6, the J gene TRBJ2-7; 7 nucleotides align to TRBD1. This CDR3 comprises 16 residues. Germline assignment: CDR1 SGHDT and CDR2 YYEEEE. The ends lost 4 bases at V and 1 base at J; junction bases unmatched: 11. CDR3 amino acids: CASSRYRQGISYEQYF. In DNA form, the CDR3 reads TGTGCCAGCAGCCGTTACCGACAGGGAATTTCCTACGAGCAGTACTTC.

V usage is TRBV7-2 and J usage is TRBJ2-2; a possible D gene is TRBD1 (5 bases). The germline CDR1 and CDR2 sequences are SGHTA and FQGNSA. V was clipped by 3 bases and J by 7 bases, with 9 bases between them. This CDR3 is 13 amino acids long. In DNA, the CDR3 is TGTGCCAGCAGCTTCAGGGTTCACGGGGAGCTGTTTTTT. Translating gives CASSFRVHGELFF.

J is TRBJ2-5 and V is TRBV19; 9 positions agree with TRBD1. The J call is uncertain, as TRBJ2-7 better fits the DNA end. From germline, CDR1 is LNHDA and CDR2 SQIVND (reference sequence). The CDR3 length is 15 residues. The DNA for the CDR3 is TGTGCCAGTTCACGACCAGGACAGGGGCACTACGAGCAGTACTTC. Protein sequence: CASSRPGQGHYEQYF.

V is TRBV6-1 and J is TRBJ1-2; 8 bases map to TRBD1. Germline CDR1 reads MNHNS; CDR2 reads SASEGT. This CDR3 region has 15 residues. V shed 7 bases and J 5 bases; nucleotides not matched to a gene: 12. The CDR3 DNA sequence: TGTGCCAGCACCAGGACAGGGCTTTCCCTATATGGCTACACCTTC. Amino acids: CASTRTGLSLYGYTF.

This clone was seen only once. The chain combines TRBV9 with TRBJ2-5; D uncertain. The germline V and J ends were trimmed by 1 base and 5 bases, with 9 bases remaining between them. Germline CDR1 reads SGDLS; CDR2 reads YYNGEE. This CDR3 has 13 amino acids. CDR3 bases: TGTGCCAGCAGCGTACATCTCGGGGAGACCCAGTACTTC. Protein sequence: CASSVHLGETQYF. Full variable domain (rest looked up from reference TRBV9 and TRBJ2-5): DSGVTQTPKHLITATGQRVTLRCSPRSGDLSVYWYQQSLDQGLQFLIQYYNGEERAKGNILERFSAQQFPDLHSELNLSSLELGDSALYFCASSVHLGETQYFGPGTRLLVL.

The CDR3 bases are TGTGCCAGCAGCCCGACAACGTCCCCCCCTGAGCAGTTCTTC. It specifies CASSPTTSPPEQFF. The chain joins TRBV11-2 to TRBJ2-1; D ambiguous. The ends were cut back, 5 bases at V and 9 bases at J, with 17 bases in the middle. The CDR3 is made up of 14 amino acids. Germline CDR1 SGHAT, CDR2 FQNNGV.

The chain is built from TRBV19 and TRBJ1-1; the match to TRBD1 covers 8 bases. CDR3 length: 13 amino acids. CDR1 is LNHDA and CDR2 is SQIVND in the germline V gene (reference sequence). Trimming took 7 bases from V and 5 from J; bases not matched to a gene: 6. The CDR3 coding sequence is TGTGCCAGTATTGGACAGGGATGGACTGAAGCTTTCTTT. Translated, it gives CASIGQGWTEAFF.

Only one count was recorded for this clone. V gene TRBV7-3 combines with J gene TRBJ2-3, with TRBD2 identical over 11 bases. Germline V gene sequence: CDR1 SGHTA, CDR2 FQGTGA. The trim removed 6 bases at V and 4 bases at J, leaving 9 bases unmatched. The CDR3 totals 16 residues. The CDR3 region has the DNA TGTGCCAGCAGTCGAACGGGACTAGCGGAGGCAGATACGCAGTATTTT. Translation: CASSRTGLAEADTQYF.

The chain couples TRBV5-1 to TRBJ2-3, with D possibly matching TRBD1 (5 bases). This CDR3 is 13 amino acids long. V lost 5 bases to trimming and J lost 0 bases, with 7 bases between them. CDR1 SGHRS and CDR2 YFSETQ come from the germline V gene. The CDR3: CASRQASTDTQYF. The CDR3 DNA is TGCGCCAGCAGACAGGCTAGCACAGATACGCAGTATTTT.

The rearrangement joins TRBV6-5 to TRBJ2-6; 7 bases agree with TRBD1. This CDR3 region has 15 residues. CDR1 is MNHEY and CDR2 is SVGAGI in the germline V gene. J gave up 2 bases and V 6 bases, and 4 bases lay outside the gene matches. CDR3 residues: CASRQQGPGANVLTF. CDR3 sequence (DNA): TGTGCCAGCAGACAACAGGGGCCTGGGGCCAACGTCCTGACTTTC.

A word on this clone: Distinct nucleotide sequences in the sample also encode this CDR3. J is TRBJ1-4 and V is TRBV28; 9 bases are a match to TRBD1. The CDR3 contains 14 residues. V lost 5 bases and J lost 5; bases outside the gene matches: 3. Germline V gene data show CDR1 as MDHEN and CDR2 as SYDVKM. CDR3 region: CASSPGTGNEKLFF. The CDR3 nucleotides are TGTGCCAGCAGTCCCGGGACAGGGAATGAAAAACTGTTTTTT.

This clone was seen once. CDR3 in DNA: TGTGCCAGTAGTATCAACAGGGCTAGCTCCTACAATGAGCAGTTCTTC. It specifies CASSINRASSYNEQFF. The rearrangement uses TRBV19 and TRBJ2-1; perhaps TRBD1 as D (6 bases). Trimming stripped 3 bases from V and 0 bases from J, with 12 bases between. The CDR3 extends over 16 amino acids. CDR1 and CDR2 from the germline V gene are LNHDA and SQIVND (reference sequence).

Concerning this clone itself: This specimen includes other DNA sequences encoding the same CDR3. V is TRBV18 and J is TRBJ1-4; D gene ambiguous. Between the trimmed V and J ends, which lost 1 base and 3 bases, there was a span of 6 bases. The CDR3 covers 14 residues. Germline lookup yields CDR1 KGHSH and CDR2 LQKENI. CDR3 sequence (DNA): TGTGCCAGCTCACCACAGGGAGCTAATGAAAAACTGTTTTTT. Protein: CASSPQGANEKLFF.

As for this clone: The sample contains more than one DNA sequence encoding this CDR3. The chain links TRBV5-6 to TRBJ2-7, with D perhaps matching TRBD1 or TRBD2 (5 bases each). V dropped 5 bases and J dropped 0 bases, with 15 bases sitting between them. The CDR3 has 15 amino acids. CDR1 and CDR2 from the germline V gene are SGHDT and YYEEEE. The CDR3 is CASSFQGPLSYEQYF. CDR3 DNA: TGTGCCAGCAGTTTTCAGGGACCCCTCTCCTACGAGCAGTACTTC.

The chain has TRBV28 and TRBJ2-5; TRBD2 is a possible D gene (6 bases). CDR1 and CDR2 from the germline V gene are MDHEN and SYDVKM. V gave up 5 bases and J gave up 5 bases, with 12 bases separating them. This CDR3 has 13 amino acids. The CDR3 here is CASSRAGGETQYF. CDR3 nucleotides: TGTGCCAGCAGTCGGGCAGGAGGGGAGACCCAGTACTTC.